This T cell receptor (beta chain) comes out of a study of blood T cell repertoires in COVID-19. Turning to the study itself: The study drew acute and convalescent COVID-19 samples from the United States, Italy and Spain. In each case, the material was cDNA or gDNA derived from T cells, B-cell-depleted T cells, or PBMCs.

Authors' analysis steps: Estimation of nucleated cell counts relied on the amplification of reference gene primers. This table comes from immunoSEQ multiplex PCR, and its TCRdb copy is limited to in-frame clones, with some not included. V, J and clone size derive from that table, while D and trimming were established from the DNA sequence. Here the sample spans about 97,000 clones, 80% to 90% being singletons. CDR1 SGHRS and CDR2 YFSETQ come from the germline V gene. This CDR3 has 17 amino acids. J was trimmed by 0 bases and V by 4 bases; bases with no gene match: 11. This sequence originates from a woman in her twenties or thirties with acute or convalescent COVID-19. This rearrangement joins TRBV5-1 to TRBJ2-3; 7 bases line up with TRBD1. The specimen sequenced was peripheral blood. CDR3 residues: CASSGDSPRTSTDTQYF. In DNA, the CDR3 is TGCGCCAGCAGCGGGGACAGCCCCCGAACTAGCACAGATACGCAGTATTTT. Variable domain in full (rest from reference TRBV5-1 and TRBJ2-3): KAGVTQTPRYLIKTRGQQVTLSCSPISGHRSVSWYQQTPGQGLQFLFEYFSETQRNKGNFPGRFSGRQFSNSRSEMNVSTLELGDSALYLCASSGDSPRTSTDTQYFGPGTRLTVL.